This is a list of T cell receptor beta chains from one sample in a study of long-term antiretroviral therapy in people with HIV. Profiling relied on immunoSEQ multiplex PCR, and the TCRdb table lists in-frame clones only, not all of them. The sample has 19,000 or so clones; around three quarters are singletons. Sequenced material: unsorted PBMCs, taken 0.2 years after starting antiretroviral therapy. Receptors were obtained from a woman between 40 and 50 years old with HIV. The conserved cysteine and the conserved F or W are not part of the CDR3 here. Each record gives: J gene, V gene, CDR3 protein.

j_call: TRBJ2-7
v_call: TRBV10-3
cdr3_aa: ATRWGDTRYEQY

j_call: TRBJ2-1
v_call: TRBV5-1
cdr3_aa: ASSIQGNEQF

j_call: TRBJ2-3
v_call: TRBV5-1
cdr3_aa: ASSPLSDTQY

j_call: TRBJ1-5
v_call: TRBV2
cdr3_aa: ASSQEGERGNQPQH

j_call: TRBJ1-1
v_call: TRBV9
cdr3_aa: ASSVDRMNTEAF

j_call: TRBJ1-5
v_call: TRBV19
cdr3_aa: ATQPGDRGRIQPQH

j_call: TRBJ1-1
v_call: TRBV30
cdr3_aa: AWGPTALNTEAF

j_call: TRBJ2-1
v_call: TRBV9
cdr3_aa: ASSVGGIGGNEQF

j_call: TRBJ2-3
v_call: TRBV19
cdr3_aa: ATAERSTDTQY

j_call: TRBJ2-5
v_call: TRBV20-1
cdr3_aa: SASEGETQY

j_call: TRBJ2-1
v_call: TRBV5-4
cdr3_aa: ASRGASGRYNEQF

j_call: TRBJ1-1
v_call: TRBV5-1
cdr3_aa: ASNLDRNTEAF

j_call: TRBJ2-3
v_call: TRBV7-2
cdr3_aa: ASSLYRFDTDTQY

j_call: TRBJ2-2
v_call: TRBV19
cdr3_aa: ASSGTSGRGTGELF

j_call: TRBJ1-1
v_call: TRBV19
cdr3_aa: ASSMTGAYNLEGF

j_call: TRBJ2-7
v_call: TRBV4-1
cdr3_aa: ASSPGQALSYEQY

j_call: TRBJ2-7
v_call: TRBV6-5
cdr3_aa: ASSYSIAGSPYEQY

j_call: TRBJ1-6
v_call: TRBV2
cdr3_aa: ASHREYNSPLH

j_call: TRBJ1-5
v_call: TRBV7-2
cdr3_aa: ASSLVGGGGSDQPQH

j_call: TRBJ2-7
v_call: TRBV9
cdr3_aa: ASSVAGTDYEQY

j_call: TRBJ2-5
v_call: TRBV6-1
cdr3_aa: ASSTGMGQETQY

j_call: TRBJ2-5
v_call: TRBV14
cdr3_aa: ASSQEETQY

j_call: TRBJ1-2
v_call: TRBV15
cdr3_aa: ATSRDSQGSYGYT

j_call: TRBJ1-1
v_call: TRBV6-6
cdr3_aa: ASSNFNTEAF

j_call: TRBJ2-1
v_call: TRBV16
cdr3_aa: ASSQSGTGGVEQF

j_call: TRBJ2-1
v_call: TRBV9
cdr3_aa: ASSPSPGGPYNEQF

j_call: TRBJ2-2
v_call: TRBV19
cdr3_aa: ASSARPNGELF

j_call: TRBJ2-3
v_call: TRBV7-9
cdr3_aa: ASSAELAAPTDTQY

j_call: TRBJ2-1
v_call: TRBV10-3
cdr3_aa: AISLTSGAYNEQF

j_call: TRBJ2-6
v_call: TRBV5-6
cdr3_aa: ASSPGRSGANVLT

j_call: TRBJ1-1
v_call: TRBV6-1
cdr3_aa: ASSEVGANTEAF

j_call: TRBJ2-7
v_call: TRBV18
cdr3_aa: ASSQGLAGEGYEQY

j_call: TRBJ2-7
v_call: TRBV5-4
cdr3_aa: ASSSTSGSLLEQY

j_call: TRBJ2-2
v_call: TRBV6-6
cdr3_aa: ASRDGGQGTGELF

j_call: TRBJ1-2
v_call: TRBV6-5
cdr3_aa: ASSYDRGQGGYT

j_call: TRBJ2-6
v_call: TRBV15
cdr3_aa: ATSKGQSGANVLT

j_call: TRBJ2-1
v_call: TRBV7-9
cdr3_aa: ASSFRLRFSYNEQF

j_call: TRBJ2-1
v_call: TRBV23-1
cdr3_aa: ASSLGASGSNDNEQF

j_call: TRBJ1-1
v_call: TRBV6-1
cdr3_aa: ASSEKGVKYNTEAF